This T cell receptor (beta chain) was profiled in a study of OX40 agonist ivuxolimab in advanced cancers. About the full investigation: The costimulatory receptor OX40 (CD134) was targeted by ivuxolimab, a fully human IgG2 agonistic monoclonal antibody. Intravenous ivuxolimab was administered to patients every 2 weeks at six dose levels: 0.01, 0.1, 0.3, 1.5, 3 and 10 mg/kg. Among the 50 to 55 dose-escalation patients, some 20 had hepatocellular carcinoma, 15 or so melanoma, 9 renal cell carcinoma and 9 head and neck cancer. In the dose-escalation cohort, 75% to 85% of patients were male, and the mean age was 60 years with a range of roughly 20 to 80. Patients were allowed to have had prior anti-PD-1, anti-PD-L1 or anti-CTLA-4 therapy, and approximately 40% of the dose-escalation patients had previously received checkpoint inhibitors. Partial responses occurred in three dose-escalation patients: two with cutaneous melanoma and one with hepatocellular carcinoma. The point of sequencing TCRbeta in the periphery was to test whether ivuxolimab changed TCR sequence diversity and drove clonal T-cell expansion. The paper reports the monotherapy dose-escalation portion (N of about 51 patients) of the phase I ivuxolimab trial.

Clipping removes 5 bases from V and 9 bases from J, with 10 as the unmatched junction base count. According to the germline V gene, CDR1 reads SGHTA and CDR2 reads FQGNSA. From its cysteine to its phenylalanine, the CDR3 spans 13 amino acids. Only CDR3 DNA is held: 39 bases, read in frame from base 1. Genomic DNA was isolated from the sorted cells so that the TCRbeta CDR3 region could be sequenced. TCRbeta CDR3 regions were sequenced using the immunoSEQ Assay. TCRdb holds this immuneACCESS table with in-frame rearrangements only. Some clones are missing; in checked studies, unresolved V genes explain under half, and the rest has no known cause. The sample contains 75,000 to 100,000 clones, around 90% of them found a single time. 0.25% to 0.35% of the sample rests with the top ten. Study-wide findings and limitations: Low levels of normalized T-cell clonal expansion were also seen in some nonresponding patients. After ivuxolimab, expanded clones were on average more numerous among CD8+ T cells than among CD4+ T cells. Which antigens the clonally expanded peripheral T cells were specific for was not determined. In the 0.1-3.0 mg/kg groups, partial responders were among the patients with the lowest normalized peripheral clonal expansion, particularly in CD8+ T cells. Clonal expansion of both CD4+ and CD8+ blood T cells was observed from baseline to week 6 at doses 0.1 to 3.0 mg/kg.

The trial excluded patients who had a history of autoimmune disease or who were on systemic immunosuppression. Peripheral blood for TCR sequencing was drawn from every dose cohort at baseline, at cycle 4 day 1 and at cycle 7 day 1. The samples were taken from a phase I, first-in-human, multicenter, open-label dose-escalation trial of ivuxolimab. The trial enrolled adults with locally advanced or metastatic head and neck squamous cell, hepatocellular, melanoma or renal cell carcinoma. Before TCR sequencing, CD4+ T cells and CD8+ T cells were sorted from peripheral blood as separate populations. In this sample, this clone turned up once. Its cognate antigen has yet to be identified. No much larger clone exists at a distance of one base, and base qualities are not known.

This specimen consisted of CD4+ or CD8+ T cells sorted from blood, obtained in a trial of the OX40 agonist ivuxolimab. Recombination joined TRBV7-2 with TRBJ2-7; 7 bases in between match TRBD2. The sequence was collected from an adult with an advanced solid tumor such as melanoma, head and neck, liver or kidney cancer. The sequence in DNA is TGTGCCAGCAGCCCTAATAGGGAGGGAAGGCAGTACTTC. It encodes CASSPNREGRQYF.